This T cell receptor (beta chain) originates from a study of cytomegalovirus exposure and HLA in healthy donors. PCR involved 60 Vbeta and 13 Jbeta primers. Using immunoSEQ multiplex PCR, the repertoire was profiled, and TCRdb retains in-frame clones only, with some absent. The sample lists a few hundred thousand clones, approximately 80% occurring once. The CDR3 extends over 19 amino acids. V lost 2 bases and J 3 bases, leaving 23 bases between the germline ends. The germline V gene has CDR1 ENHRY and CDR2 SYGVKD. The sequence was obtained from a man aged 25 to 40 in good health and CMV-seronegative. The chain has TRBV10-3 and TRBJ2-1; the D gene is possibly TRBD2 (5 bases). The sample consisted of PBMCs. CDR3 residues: CAISEPQRTPRPFYNEQFF. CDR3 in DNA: TGTGCCATCAGTGAGCCGCAGCGGACCCCTCGCCCCTTCTACAATGAGCAGTTCTTC.